The TCR beta chain under discussion was sequenced for a study of response to subunit inactivated influenza vaccine. TCRdb analysed the RT-PCR reads with MiXCR anew, one entry per CDR3 protein. The repertoire includes just under 550,000 distinct CDR3 sequences, roughly 25% of them detected once, and 2.5% to 3% sits in the top ten. Trimming took off 4 bases at V and 3 bases at J, with 14 bases between the two ends. Germline CDR1 and CDR2: SGHRS and YFSETQ. The CDR3 extends over 14 amino acids. The table lists this clonotype with a few counts. These same data were also listed under a study on T cells expressing NK-cell markers. Per that paper: TCR beta cDNA was made by 5'RACE template switching with UMIs. Sequenced donors, eight in total, included seven who were HCMV-seropositive and one who was seronegative. CD8+ T cells in six or seven donors included dominant NKG2C+ clonotypes at about 1.0-7.0%.

The TCR sequence derives from a man aged 45-65 years who received an inactivated influenza vaccine. Source: CD4+ T cells sorted from PBMCs, taken 11 to 12 days after vaccination. The V gene is TRBV5-1, the J gene TRBJ2-7, with D perhaps matching TRBD1 (5 bases). Here the CDR3 DNA reads TGCGCCAGCAGCCCTCTGGGGCAGCACTACGAGCAGTACTTC. It codes for CASSPLGQHYEQYF.